This passage covers 14 T cell receptor beta chains from one sample sequenced in a study of blood T cell repertoires in COVID-19. The data were produced by immunoSEQ multiplex PCR, yet TCRdb's version contains in-frame clones alone and is incomplete. The top ten clones hold just under 0.8% of a sample with over 250,000 clones, approximately 91% of them seen once. The sequenced sample consisted of peripheral blood. The source is a woman aged 30 to 39 with acute or convalescent COVID-19.

J is TRBJ1-2 and V is TRBV5-5; the D is unclear. Trimming shortened V by 3 bases and J by 3 bases, and 9 bases separated the two germline ends. This CDR3 is 13 amino acids long. From germline, CDR1 is SGHKS and CDR2 YYEKEE (reference sequence). CDR3 sequence reads: CASSSADYYGYTF. The CDR3 DNA follows: TGTGCCAGCAGCTCGGCGGACTACTATGGCTACACCTTC.

The chain combines TRBV9 with TRBJ2-5, with 10 bases aligning to TRBD1. The CDR3 extends over 19 amino acids. Germline CDR1 reads SGDLS; CDR2 reads YYNGEE. V shed 0 bases and J 2 bases; nucleotides not matched to a gene: 13. CDR3 sequence: CASSVEGQGSHGGQETQYF. The CDR3 DNA reads as TGTGCCAGCAGCGTAGAGGGACAGGGGTCTCATGGGGGGCAAGAGACCCAGTACTTC. Using reference TRBV9 and TRBJ2-5 for the parts outside the CDR3, the full variable domain is DSGVTQTPKHLITATGQRVTLRCSPRSGDLSVYWYQQSLDQGLQFLIQYYNGEERAKGNILERFSAQQFPDLHSELNLSSLELGDSALYFCASSVEGQGSHGGQETQYFGPGTRLLVL.

The chain carries TRBV7-2 and TRBJ2-1, with 8 bases fitting TRBD2. This CDR3 is 14 amino acids long. V trimming: 4 bases; J trimming: 2 bases; junction bases outside the gene matches: 1. The germline CDR1 and CDR2 sequences are SGHTA and FQGNSA. The CDR3 DNA follows: TGTGCCAGCAGCTCGCGGGAGGCCTACAATGAGCAGTTCTTC. Encoded protein: CASSSREAYNEQFF.

CDR3 loop: CASSQPGVGNIQYF. In nucleotides, the CDR3 is TGTGCCAGCAGCCAACCCGGAGTTGGAAACATTCAGTACTTC. V gene TRBV3-1 (or the pseudogene TRBV3-2) combines with J gene TRBJ2-4; D remains ambiguous. Trimming removed 2 bases from V and 6 bases from J, with 11 bases in between. The CDR3 loop spans 14 amino acids. Germline lookup yields CDR1 LGHDT and CDR2 YNNKEL (reference sequence).

Of note for this clone: The sample carries other DNA sequences with the same CDR3. The V gene is TRBV7-9, the J gene TRBJ1-1; TRBD1 agrees at 7 bases. CDR1 is SEHNR and CDR2 is FQNEAQ in the germline V gene (reference sequence). With V trimmed by 4 bases and J by 5 bases, 1 base remained unmatched. This CDR3 is 12 amino acids long. The CDR3 reads CASSSQGTEAFF. CDR3 coding DNA: TGTGCCAGCAGCTCACAGGGGACTGAAGCTTTCTTT.

This chain uses TRBV5-4 with TRBJ2-4, with D tentatively TRBD2 (5 bases). The CDR3 extends over 17 amino acids. From germline, CDR1 is SGHNT and CDR2 YYREEE (reference sequence). V was pared by 0 bases and J by 1 base, with 14 bases between. DNA for the CDR3: TGTGCCAGCAGCTTGGGCCCGGCGGGTTTCGCCAAAAACATTCAGTACTTC. This translates into CASSLGPAGFAKNIQYF.

This chain uses TRBV19 with TRBJ1-5; D is possibly TRBD1 (5 bases). The CDR3 sequence is 15 residues long. The germline V and J ends were trimmed by 6 bases and 2 bases, with 14 bases remaining between them. Germline lookup yields CDR1 LNHDA and CDR2 SQIVND (reference sequence). The CDR3 spells CASSRPDRRNQPQHF. CDR3 sequence (DNA): TGTGCCAGTAGCCGACCAGACAGACGCAATCAGCCCCAGCATTTT.

The gene calls are TRBV11-2 and TRBJ2-7; D might be TRBD2 (6 bases). The CDR3 totals 12 residues. Trimming removed 1 base at V and 12 bases at J, with 13 bases between. Germline V gene sequence: CDR1 SGHAT, CDR2 FQNNGV. CDR3 residues: CASSLVPGTLYF. As DNA, the CDR3 is TGTGCCAGCAGCTTAGTCCCCGGGACTCTGTACTTC.

CDR3 in amino acids: CASSVRAGGNSPLHF. The DNA of the CDR3 is TGTGCCAGCAGTGTACGGGCAGGGGGCAATTCACCCCTCCACTTT. The rearrangement links TRBV27 to TRBJ1-6, with 8 bases identical to TRBD1. Germline CDR1 and CDR2: MNHEY and SMNVEV (reference sequence). J was trimmed by 7 bases and V by 5 bases; bases with no gene match: 7. The CDR3 runs to 15 residues.

The chain links TRBV9 to TRBJ2-2; no firm D call. CDR3 length equals 14 residues. Trimming left V 6 bases short and J 5 bases short, with 14 bases between. Germline lookup yields CDR1 SGDLS and CDR2 YYNGEE. In DNA, the CDR3 is TGTGCCAGCAACGAGTACGGTAGAACCGGGGAGCTGTTTTTT. Its translation: CASNEYGRTGELFF.

The rearrangement links TRBV7-2 to TRBJ2-2; 8 bases are shared with TRBD2. The ends lost 3 bases at V and 1 base at J; junction bases unmatched: 4. The CDR3 totals 16 residues. Germline lookup yields CDR1 SGHTA and CDR2 FQGNSA. CDR3 sequence (DNA): TGTGCCAGCAGCTTCCCGGGACTAGAGAACACCGGGGAGCTGTTTTTT. It yields the protein CASSFPGLENTGELFF.

V usage is TRBV7-7 and J usage is TRBJ2-2; maybe TRBD2 (6 bases). This CDR3 has 17 amino acids. Trimming removed 1 base from V and 3 bases from J, with 15 bases in between. Germline lookup yields CDR1 SSHAT and CDR2 FNYEAQ (reference sequence). The CDR3 DNA reads TGTGCCAGCAGCTTAGAATGGGCTAGCGCCGACACCGGGGAGCTGTTTTTT. Encoded protein: CASSLEWASADTGELFF.

This chain joins TRBV25-1 and TRBJ1-3; 9 positions match TRBD1. V lost 10 bases, J lost 4 bases, and 11 bases stayed unmatched. Germline CDR1 reads MGHDK; CDR2 reads SYGVNS. This CDR3 is built from 15 residues. The CDR3 loop reads CATMTGGASGNTIYF. As DNA, the CDR3 is TGTGCCACTATGACAGGGGGAGCATCAGGAAACACCATATATTTT.

This chain links TRBV3-1 (or the pseudogene TRBV3-2) with TRBJ2-3, with a tentative D call TRBD2 (6 bases). Germline V gives CDR1 LGHDT, CDR2 YNNKEL (reference sequence). The CDR3 runs 14 residues. Between the trimmed V and J ends, which lost 5 bases and 6 bases, there was a span of 15 bases. For the CDR3, the DNA is TGTGCCAGCAGCACCACTAGCAGGTTGGATACGCAGTATTTT. Its protein is CASSTTSRLDTQYF.